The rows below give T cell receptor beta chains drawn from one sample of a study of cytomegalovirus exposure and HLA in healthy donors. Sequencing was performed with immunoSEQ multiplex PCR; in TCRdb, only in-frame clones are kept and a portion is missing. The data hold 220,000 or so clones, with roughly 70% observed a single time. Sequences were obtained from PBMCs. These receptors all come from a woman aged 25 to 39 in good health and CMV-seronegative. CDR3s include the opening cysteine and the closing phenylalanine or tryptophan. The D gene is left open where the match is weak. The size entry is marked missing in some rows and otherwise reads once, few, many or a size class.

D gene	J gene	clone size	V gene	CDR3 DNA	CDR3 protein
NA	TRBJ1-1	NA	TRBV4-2	TGTGCCAGCAGCCCCGGACAGCCTCCCGAAGCTTTCTTT	CASSPGQPPEAFF
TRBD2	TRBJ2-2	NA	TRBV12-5	TGTGCTAGTGGTTTGACGGGACTAGCGGGGGGCAACACCGGGGAGCTGTTTTTT	CASGLTGLAGGNTGELFF
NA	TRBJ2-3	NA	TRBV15	TGTGCCACCAGCAGAGATTTAGAGAGCCGAACTCGCCCTAGCACAGATACGCAGTATTTT	CATSRDLESRTRPSTDTQYF
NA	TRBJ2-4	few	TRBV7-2	TGTGCCAGCAGCTTTGTAAGCGCCAAAAACATTCAGTACTTC	CASSFVSAKNIQYF
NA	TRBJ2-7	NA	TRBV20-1	TGCAGTGCTAGTAAAATCTACGAGCAGTACTTC	CSASKIYEQYF
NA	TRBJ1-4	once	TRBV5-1	TGCGCCAGCAGCTTGGAGAGGTTCCCAACTAATGAAAAACTGTTTTTT	CASSLERFPTNEKLFF
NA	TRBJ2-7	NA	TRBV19	TGTGCCAGTAGTATCGGACAGCCCTACGAGCAGTACTTC	CASSIGQPYEQYF
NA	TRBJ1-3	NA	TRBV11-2	TGTGCCAGCAGCTCTCCTCAGGCTGGAAACACCATATATTTT	CASSSPQAGNTIYF
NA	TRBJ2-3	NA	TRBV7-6	TGTGCCAGCAGCTTAACGGGGTCCACAGATACGCAGTATTTT	CASSLTGSTDTQYF
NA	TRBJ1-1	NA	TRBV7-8	TGTGCCAGCAGCTTAGTCCCTACCTCATTCAAGAACACTGAAGCTTTCTTT	CASSLVPTSFKNTEAFF
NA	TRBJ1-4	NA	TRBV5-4	TGTGCCTCCAAGACCTATGCGGATGAAAAACTGTTTTTT	CASKTYADEKLFF
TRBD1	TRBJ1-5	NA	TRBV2	TGTGCCAGCAGCCGGACAGGGCGGGGATCGTGGCATTTT	CASSRTGRGSWHF
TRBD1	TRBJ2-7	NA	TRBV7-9	TGTGCCAGCAGCTTTTCTACAGGGGCTCCCGCCAAATACGAGCAGTACTTC	CASSFSTGAPAKYEQYF
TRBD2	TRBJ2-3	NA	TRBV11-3	TGTGCCAGCAGCCCCGGGACTAGCGGACTCCCAAGCACAGATACGCAGTATTTT	CASSPGTSGLPSTDTQYF
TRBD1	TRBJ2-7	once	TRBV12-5	TGTGCTAGTGGTTTCGAATACGACAGGGACCCCTACGAGCAGTACTTC	CASGFEYDRDPYEQYF
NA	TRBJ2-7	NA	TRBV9	TGTGCCAGCAGCAGTGACAGTTCCTACGAGCAGTACTTC	CASSSDSSYEQYF
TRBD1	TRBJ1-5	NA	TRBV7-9	TGTGCCAGCACAACAGGGGCTCCCAATCAGCCCCAGCATTTT	CASTTGAPNQPQHF
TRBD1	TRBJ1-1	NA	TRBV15	TGTGCCACCAGCAGAGGGACAGGGCTGTTCCCTGAAGCTTTCTTT	CATSRGTGLFPEAFF
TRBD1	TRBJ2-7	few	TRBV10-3	TGTGCCACCTCCGGGACAGGGAATTTCGAGCAGTACTTC	CATSGTGNFEQYF
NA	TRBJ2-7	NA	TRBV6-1	TGTGCCAGCAGTCCCAGAAGGGGTGCAAACTACGAGCAGTACTTC	CASSPRRGANYEQYF
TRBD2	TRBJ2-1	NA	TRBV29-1	TGCAGCGTTGCTACCGGCGGGAGGGCCACACACAATGAGCAGTTCTTC	CSVATGGRATHNEQFF
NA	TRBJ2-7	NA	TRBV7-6	TGTGCCAGCAGCTCCGGGAACGAGCAGTACTTC	CASSSGNEQYF
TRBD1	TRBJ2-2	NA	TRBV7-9	TGTGCCAGCACTGTTAATGGGACAGGGCGGATCACCGGGGAGCTGTTTTTT	CASTVNGTGRITGELFF
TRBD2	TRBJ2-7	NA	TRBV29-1	TGCAGCGTTCGCCGTTCGGGGGGGGGTTACGAGCAGTACTTC	CSVRRSGGGYEQYF
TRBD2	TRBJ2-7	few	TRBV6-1	TGTGCCAGCAGTGAAAGAGTAGCGGGAATCTACGAGCAGTACTTC	CASSERVAGIYEQYF
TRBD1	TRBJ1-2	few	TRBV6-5	TGTGCCAGCAGTTACTCGACAGGGGGTTATGGCTACACCTTC	CASSYSTGGYGYTF
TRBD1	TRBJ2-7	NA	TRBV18	TGTGCCAGCTCACTCACACAGGGGCAATCCTACGAGCAGTACTTC	CASSLTQGQSYEQYF